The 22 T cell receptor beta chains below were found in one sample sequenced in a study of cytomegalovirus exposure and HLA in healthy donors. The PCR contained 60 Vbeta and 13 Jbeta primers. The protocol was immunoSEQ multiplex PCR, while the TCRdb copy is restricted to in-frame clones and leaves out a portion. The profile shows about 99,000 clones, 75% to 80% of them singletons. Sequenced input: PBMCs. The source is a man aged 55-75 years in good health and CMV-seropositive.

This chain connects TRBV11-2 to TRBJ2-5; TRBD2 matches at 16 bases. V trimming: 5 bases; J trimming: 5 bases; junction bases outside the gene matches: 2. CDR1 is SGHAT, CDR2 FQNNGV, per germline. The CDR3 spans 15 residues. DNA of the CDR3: TGTGCCAGCAGCGGGACTAGCGGGGGGGCGGAGACCCAGTACTTC. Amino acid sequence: CASSGTSGGAETQYF.

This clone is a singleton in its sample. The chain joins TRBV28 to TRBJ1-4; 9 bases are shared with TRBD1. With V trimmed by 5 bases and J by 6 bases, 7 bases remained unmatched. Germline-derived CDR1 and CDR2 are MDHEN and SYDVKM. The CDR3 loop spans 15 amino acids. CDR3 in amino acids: CASSPVGQGYEKLFF. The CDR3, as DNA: TGTGCCAGCAGTCCGGTGGGACAGGGATATGAAAAACTGTTTTTT. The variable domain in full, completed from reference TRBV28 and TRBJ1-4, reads DVKVTQSSRYLVKRTGEKVFLECVQDMDHENMFWYRQDPGLGLRLIYFSYDVKMKEKGDIPEGYSVSREKKERFSLILESASTNQTSMYLCASSPVGQGYEKLFFGSGTQLSVL.

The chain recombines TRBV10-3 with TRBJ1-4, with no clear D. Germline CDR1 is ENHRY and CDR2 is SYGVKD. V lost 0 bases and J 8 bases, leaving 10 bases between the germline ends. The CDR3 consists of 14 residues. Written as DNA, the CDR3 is TGTGCCATCAGTGAGTCCCTATTCGGGGAAAAACTGTTTTTT. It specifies CAISESLFGEKLFF.

CDR3 sequence: CASSQEAVYGYTF. The CDR3, as DNA: TGTGCCAGCAGCCAAGAAGCGGTCTATGGCTACACCTTC. The chain links TRBV14 to TRBJ1-2; D not certain. V gave up 0 bases and J gave up 4 bases, with 6 bases separating them. Looked up from germline, CDR1 is SGHDN and CDR2 is FVKESK. The CDR3 is 13 amino acids. Based on the CDR3 plus reference TRBV14 and TRBJ1-2, the full variable domain is EAGVTQFPSHSVIEKGQTVTLRCDPISGHDNLYWYRRVMGKEIKFLLHFVKESKQDESGMPNNRFLAERTGGTYSTLKVQPAELEDSGVYFCASSQEAVYGYTFGSGTRLTVV.

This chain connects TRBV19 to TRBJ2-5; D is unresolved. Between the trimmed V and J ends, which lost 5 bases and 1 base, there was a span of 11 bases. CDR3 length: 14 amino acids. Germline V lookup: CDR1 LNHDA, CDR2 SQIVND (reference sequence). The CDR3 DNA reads TGTGCCAGTAGTCCCCCCCAAATCCAAGAGACCCAGTACTTC. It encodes CASSPPQIQETQYF.

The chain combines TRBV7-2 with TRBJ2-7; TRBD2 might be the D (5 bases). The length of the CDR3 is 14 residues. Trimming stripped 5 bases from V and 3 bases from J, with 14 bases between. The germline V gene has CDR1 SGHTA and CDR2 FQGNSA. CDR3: CASSPGPGNYEQYF. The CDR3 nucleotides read TGTGCCAGCAGCCCAGGCCCCGGGAACTACGAGCAGTACTTC.

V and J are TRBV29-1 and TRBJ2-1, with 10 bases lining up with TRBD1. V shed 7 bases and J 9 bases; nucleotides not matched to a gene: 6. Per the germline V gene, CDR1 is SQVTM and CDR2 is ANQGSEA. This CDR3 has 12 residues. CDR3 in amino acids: CSAQTGGLEQFF. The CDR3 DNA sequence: TGCAGCGCACAGACAGGGGGCCTTGAGCAGTTCTTC.

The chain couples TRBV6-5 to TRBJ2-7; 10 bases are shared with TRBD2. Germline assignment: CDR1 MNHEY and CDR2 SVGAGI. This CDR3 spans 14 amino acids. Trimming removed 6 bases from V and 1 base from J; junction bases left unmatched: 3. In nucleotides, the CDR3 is TGTGCCAGCAGGCTAGCGGGGGCTTCCTACGAGCAGTACTTC. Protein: CASRLAGASYEQYF.

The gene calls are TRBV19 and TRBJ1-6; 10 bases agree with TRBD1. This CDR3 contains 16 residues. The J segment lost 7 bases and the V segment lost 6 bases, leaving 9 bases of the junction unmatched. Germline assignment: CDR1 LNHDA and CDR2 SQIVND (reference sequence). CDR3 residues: CASRRTGQGRNSPLHF. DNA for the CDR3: TGTGCCAGTAGAAGGACGGGACAGGGGCGCAATTCACCCCTCCACTTT.

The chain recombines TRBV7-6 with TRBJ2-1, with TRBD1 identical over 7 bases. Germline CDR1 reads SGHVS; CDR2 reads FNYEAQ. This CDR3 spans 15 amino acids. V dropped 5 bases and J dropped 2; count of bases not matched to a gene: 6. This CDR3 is CASSIGTDPYNEQFF. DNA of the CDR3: TGTGCCAGCAGCATCGGGACAGACCCCTACAATGAGCAGTTCTTC.

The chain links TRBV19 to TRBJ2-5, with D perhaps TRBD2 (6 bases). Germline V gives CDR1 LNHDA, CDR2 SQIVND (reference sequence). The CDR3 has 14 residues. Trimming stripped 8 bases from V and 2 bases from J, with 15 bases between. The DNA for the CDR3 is TGTGCCAGTTCAAAGGACTACTCACAAGAGACCCAGTACTTC. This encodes CASSKDYSQETQYF. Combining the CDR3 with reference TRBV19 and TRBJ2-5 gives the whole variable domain DGGITQSPKYLFRKEGQNVTLSCEQNLNHDAMYWYRQDPGQGLRLIYYSQIVNDFQKGDIAEGYSVSREKKESFPLTVTSAQKNPTAFYLCASSKDYSQETQYFGPGTRLLVL.

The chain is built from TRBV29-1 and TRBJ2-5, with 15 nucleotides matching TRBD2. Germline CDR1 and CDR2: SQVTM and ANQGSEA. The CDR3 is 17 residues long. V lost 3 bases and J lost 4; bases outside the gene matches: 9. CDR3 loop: CSVDPGLAGGIIETQYF. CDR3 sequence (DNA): TGCAGCGTTGACCCCGGACTAGCGGGGGGGATTATAGAGACCCAGTACTTC.

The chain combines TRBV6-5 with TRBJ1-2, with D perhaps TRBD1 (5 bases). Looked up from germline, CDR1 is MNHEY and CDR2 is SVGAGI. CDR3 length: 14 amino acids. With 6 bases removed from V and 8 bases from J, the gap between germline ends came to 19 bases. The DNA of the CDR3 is TGTGCCAGCAGGCAGTCAGGGCTTCCACTGGGCTACACCTTC. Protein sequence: CASRQSGLPLGYTF.

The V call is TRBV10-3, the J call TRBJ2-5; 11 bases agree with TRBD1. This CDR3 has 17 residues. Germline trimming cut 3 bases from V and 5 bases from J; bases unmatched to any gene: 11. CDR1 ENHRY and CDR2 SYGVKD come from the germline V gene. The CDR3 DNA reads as TGTGCCATCAGTGACCCCCTTGGACAGGGGGCGGGGGAGACCCAGTACTTC. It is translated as CAISDPLGQGAGETQYF.

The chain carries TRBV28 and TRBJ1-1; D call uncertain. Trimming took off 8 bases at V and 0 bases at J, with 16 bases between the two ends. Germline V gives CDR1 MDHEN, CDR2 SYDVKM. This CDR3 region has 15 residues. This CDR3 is CASGRRGLLNTEAFF. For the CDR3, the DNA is TGTGCCAGCGGCAGAAGAGGACTCCTGAACACTGAAGCTTTCTTT.

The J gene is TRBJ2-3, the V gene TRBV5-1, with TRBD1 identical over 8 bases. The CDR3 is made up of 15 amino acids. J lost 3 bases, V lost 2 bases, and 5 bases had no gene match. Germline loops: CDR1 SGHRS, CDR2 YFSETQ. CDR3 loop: CASSFQGARTDTQYF. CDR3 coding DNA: TGCGCCAGCAGCTTTCAGGGGGCTCGAACAGATACGCAGTATTTT.

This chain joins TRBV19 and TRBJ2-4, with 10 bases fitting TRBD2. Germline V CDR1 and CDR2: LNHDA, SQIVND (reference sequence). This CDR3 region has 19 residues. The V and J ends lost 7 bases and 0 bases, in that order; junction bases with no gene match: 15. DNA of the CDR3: TGTGCCAGTACCTCTTCTACTAGCGGGGAAGTACTAGCCAAAAACATTCAGTACTTC. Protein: CASTSSTSGEVLAKNIQYF.

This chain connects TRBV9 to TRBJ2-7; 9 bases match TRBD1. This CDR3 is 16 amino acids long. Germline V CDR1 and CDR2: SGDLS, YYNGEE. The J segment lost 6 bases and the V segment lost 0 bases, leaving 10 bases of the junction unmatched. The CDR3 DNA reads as TGTGCCAGCAGCGTAGGGGCCCGGGACAGGGCGGGCGAGCAGTACTTC. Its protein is CASSVGARDRAGEQYF.

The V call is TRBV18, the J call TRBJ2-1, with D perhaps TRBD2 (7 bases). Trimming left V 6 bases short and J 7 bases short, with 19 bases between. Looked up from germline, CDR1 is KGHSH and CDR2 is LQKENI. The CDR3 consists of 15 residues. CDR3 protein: CASSPSGGPGNEQFF. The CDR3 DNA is TGTGCCAGCTCCCCGTCCGGGGGGCCGGGGAATGAGCAGTTCTTC.

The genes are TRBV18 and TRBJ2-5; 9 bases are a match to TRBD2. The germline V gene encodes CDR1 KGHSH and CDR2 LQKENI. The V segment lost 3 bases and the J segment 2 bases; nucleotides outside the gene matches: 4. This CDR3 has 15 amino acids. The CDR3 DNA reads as TGTGCCAGCTCACCCCGACTAGCGGATCAAGAGACCCAGTACTTC. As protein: CASSPRLADQETQYF.

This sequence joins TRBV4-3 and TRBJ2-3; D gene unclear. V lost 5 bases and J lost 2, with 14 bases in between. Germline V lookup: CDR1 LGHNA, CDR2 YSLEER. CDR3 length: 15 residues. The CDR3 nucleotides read TGCGCCAGCAGCACCACCTCAGATTACACAGATACGCAGTATTTT. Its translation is CASSTTSDYTDTQYF.

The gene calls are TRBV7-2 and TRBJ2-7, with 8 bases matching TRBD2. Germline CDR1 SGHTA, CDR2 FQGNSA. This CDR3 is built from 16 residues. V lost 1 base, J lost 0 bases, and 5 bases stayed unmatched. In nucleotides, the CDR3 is TGTGCCAGCAGCTTAGATGGCGGGGGGAGCTCCTACGAGCAGTACTTC. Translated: CASSLDGGGSSYEQYF.